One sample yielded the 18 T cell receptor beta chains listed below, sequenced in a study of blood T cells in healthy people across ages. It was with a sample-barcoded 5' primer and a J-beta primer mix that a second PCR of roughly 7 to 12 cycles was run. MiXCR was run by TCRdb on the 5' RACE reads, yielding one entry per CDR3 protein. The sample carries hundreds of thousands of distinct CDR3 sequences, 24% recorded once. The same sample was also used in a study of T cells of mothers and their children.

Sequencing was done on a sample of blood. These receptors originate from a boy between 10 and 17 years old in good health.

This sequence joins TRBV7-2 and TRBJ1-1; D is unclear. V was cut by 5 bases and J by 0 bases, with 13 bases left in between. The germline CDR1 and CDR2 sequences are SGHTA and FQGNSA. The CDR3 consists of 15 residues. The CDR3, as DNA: TGTGCCAGCAGCGTGGAGGGCAGATTGAACACTGAAGCTTTCTTT. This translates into CASSVEGRLNTEAFF. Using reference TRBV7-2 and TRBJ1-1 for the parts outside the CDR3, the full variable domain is GAGVSQSPSNKVTEKGKDVELRCDPISGHTALYWYRQSLGQGLEFLIYFQGNSAPDKSGLPSDRFSAERTGGSVSTLTIQRTQQEDSAVYLCASSVEGRLNTEAFFGQGTRLTVV.

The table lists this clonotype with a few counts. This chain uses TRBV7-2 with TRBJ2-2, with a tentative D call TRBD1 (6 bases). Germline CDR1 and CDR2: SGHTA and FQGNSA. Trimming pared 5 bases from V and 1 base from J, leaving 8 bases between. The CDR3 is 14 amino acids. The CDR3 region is CASSRDKNTGELFF. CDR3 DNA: TGTGCCAGCAGCCGGGACAAGAACACCGGGGAGCTGTTTTTT.

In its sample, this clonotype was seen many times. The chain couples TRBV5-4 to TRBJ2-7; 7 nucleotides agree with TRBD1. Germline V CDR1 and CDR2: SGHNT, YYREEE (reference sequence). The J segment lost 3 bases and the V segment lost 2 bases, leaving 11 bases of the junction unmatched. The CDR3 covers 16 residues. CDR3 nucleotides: TGTGCCAGCAGCTTAGGTGGGATGGGACAGATCTACGAGCAGTACTTC. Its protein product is CASSLGGMGQIYEQYF.

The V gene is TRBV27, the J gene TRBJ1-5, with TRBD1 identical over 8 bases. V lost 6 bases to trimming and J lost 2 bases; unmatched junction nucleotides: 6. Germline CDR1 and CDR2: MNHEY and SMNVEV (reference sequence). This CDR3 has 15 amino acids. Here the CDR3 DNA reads TGTGCCAGCAGATCGGACAGGGTGGGCAATCAGCCCCAGCATTTT. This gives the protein CASRSDRVGNQPQHF.

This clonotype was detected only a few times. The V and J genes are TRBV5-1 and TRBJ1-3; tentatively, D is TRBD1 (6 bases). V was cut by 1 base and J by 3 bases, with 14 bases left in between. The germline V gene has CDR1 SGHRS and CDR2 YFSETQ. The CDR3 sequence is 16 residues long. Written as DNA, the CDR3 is TGCGCCAGCAGCTTGAGTCCGGGGGCAGGTGGAAACACCATATATTTT. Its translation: CASSLSPGAGGNTIYF.

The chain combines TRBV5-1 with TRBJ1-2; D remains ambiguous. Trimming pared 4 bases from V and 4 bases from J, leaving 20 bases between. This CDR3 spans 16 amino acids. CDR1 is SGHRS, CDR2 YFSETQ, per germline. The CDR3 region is CASSREGRSSSYGYTF. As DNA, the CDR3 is TGCGCCAGCAGCAGGGAGGGTCGGAGTTCGAGCTATGGCTACACCTTC.

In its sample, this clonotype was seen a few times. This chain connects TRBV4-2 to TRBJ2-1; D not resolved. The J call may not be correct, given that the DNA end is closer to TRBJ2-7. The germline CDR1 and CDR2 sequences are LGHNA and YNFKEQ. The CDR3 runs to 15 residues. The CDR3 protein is CASSPPAQTLYEQYF. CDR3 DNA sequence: TGTGCCAGCAGCCCACCCGCCCAGACCCTCTACGAGCAGTACTTC.

CDR3 protein: CASRGALLTGELFF. CDR3 sequence (DNA): TGTGCCAGCAGAGGGGCCTTACTCACCGGGGAGCTGTTTTTT. The gene calls are TRBV27 and TRBJ2-2; D might be TRBD1 (5 bases). This CDR3 has 14 residues. The V gene lost 6 bases and the J gene lost 4 bases, with 12 bases spanning the gap. CDR1 and CDR2 from the germline V gene are MNHEY and SMNVEV (reference sequence).

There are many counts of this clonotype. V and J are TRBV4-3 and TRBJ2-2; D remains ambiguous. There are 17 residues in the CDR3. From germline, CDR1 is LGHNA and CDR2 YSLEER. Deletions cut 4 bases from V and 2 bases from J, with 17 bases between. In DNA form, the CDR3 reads TGCGCCAGCAGCCCCCGAAACCAGGATATTAACACCGGGGAGCTGTTTTTT. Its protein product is CASSPRNQDINTGELFF.

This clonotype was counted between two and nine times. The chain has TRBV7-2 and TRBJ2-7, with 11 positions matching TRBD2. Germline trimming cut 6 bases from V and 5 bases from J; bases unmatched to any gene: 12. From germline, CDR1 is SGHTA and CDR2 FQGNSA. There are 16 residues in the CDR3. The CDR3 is CASRPTLAGGRHEQYF. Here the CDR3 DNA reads TGTGCCAGCAGACCGACCCTAGCGGGAGGCAGGCACGAGCAGTACTTC.

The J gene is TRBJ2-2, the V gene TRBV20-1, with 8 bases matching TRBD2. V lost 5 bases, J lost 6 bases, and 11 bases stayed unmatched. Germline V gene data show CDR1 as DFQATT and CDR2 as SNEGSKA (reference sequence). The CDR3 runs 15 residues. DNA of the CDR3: TGCAGTGCTCCTTTAATAGCGGGACCCCCCGGGGAGCTGTTTTTT. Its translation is CSAPLIAGPPGELFF.

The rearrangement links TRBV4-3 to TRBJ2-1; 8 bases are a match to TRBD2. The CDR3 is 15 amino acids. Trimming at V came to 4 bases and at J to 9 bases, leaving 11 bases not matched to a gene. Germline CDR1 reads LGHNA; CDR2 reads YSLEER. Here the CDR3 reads CASSPSGGNPLEQFF. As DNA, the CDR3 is TGCGCCAGCAGCCCGAGCGGGGGTAACCCCCTTGAGCAGTTCTTC.

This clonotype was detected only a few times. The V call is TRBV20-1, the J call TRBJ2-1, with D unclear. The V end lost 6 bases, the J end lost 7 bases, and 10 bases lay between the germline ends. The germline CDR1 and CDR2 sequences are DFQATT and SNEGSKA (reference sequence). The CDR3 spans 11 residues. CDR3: CSAPGPNEQFF. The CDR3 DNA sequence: TGCAGTGCCCCTGGACCGAATGAGCAGTTCTTC.

The CDR3 DNA reads as TGTGCCAGCTCGCCCCGACAGGGCCTCCAAGAGACCCAGTACTTC. It yields the protein CASSPRQGLQETQYF. V is TRBV18 and J is TRBJ2-5, with 7 nucleotides matching TRBD1. The CDR3 loop spans 15 amino acids. The junction had 8 bases not matched to a gene; V was cut back by 6 bases and J by 1 base. Germline V gene sequence: CDR1 KGHSH, CDR2 LQKENI.

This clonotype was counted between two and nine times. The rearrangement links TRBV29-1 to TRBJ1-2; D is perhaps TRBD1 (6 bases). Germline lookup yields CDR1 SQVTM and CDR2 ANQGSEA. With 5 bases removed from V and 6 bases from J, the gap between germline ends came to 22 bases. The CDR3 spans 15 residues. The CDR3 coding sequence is TGCAGCGTTCTCCGGGGCCAGGGGCTCTTAGATGGCTACACCTTC. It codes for CSVLRGQGLLDGYTF.

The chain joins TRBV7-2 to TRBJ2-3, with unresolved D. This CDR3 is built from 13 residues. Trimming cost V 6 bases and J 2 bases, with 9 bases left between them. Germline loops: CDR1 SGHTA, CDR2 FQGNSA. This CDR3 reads CASRENPTDTQYF. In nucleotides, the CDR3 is TGTGCCAGCAGGGAGAACCCCACAGATACGCAGTATTTT.

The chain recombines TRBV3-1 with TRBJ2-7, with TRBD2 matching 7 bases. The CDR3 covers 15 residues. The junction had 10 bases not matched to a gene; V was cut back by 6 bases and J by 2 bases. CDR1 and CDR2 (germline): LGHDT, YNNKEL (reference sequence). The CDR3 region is CASRLRDYDAYEQYF. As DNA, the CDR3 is TGTGCCAGCAGGCTCCGGGACTACGATGCCTACGAGCAGTACTTC.

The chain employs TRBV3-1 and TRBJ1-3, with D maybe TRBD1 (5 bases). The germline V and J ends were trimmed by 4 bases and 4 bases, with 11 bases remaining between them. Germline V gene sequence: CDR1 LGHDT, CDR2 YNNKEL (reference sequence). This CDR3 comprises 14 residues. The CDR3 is CASSPEGSGNTIYF. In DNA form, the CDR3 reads TGTGCCAGCAGCCCAGAGGGGTCCGGAAACACCATATATTTT.